One sample yielded the 32 T cell receptor beta chains listed below, sequenced in a study of CD8 T cell repertoires and HIV-1 epitope variants. Their antigens remain unidentified. The assay was immunoSEQ multiplex PCR, and TCRdb's table has in-frame clones only and misses some. This table has roughly 980 clones, about 72% appearing once. Sequenced material: cultured CD8+ T cells derived from PBMCs. The receptors were gathered from a male donor with HIV.

The chain couples TRBV7-6 to TRBJ2-6; D is unclear. Trimming cost V 6 bases and J 1 base, with 10 bases left between them. The CDR3 runs to 15 residues. The germline V gene encodes CDR1 SGHVS and CDR2 FNYEAQ. The CDR3 sequence: CASSSFGSGANVLTF. In DNA form, the CDR3 reads TGTGCCAGCAGTTCCTTCGGATCTGGGGCCAACGTCCTGACTTTC.

The DNA of the CDR3 is TGTGCCAGCAGCTTAAATGGAGGGTTGCGCAATCAGCCCCAGCATTTT. It specifies CASSLNGGLRNQPQHF. The chain links TRBV7-3 to TRBJ1-5; D remains unclear. CDR3 length: 16 amino acids. The ends were cut back, 1 base at V and 2 bases at J, with 12 bases in the middle. Germline V gene data show CDR1 as SGHTA and CDR2 as FQGTGA.

This rearrangement joins TRBV5-1 to TRBJ2-4; 9 bases align to TRBD1. Germline values: CDR1 SGHRS, CDR2 YFSETQ. V trimming: 4 bases; J trimming: 0 bases; junction bases outside the gene matches: 14. The length of the CDR3 is 19 residues. CDR3 sequence: CASSPEKGTGSLAKNIQYF. The CDR3, as DNA: TGCGCCAGCAGCCCGGAGAAAGGGACAGGGTCCTTAGCCAAAAACATTCAGTACTTC.

V gene TRBV4-3 combines with J gene TRBJ1-2; a weak D match, TRBD1 (6 bases). CDR3 size: 16 residues. Per germline, CDR1 LGHNA and CDR2 YSLEER. Deletions cut 5 bases from V and 6 bases from J, with 22 bases between. The CDR3 coding sequence is TGCGCCAGCAGCTCGTACCAAGAACAGGGAGGAGATGGCTACACCTTC. Its translation is CASSSYQEQGGDGYTF.

In this sample, this clone turned up once. This rearrangement joins TRBV5-4 to TRBJ2-2; 8 bases are a match to TRBD2. This CDR3 region has 16 residues. The germline CDR1 and CDR2 sequences are SGHNT and YYREEE (reference sequence). V dropped 0 bases and J dropped 5; count of bases not matched to a gene: 6. The CDR3 coding sequence is TGTGCCAGCAGCTTGGGCCGGGGGGGCGGTACCGGGGAGCTGTTTTTT. Its protein is CASSLGRGGGTGELFF.

The chain has TRBV5-4 and TRBJ2-7; no clear D gene. The CDR3 length is 13 residues. Germline V gives CDR1 SGHNT, CDR2 YYREEE (reference sequence). Trimming took off 4 bases at V and 1 base at J, with 9 bases between the two ends. The CDR3 nucleotides read TGTGCCAGCAGCGACACAACTTCCTACGAGCAGTACTTC. Translated: CASSDTTSYEQYF.

In DNA form, the CDR3 reads TGCGCCAGCAGCCCGGTACCTGACATCGGGAGGGCTCAGCCCCAGCATTTT. Translation: CASSPVPDIGRAQPQHF. The chain recombines TRBV5-1 with TRBJ1-5; D not resolved. Trimming left V 4 bases short and J 6 bases short, with 23 bases between. Germline CDR1 and CDR2: SGHRS and YFSETQ. The CDR3 spans 17 residues. Full variable domain (rest looked up from reference TRBV5-1 and TRBJ1-5): KAGVTQTPRYLIKTRGQQVTLSCSPISGHRSVSWYQQTPGQGLQFLFEYFSETQRNKGNFPGRFSGRQFSNSRSEMNVSTLELGDSALYLCASSPVPDIGRAQPQHFGDGTRLSIL.

This chain uses TRBV5-8 with TRBJ2-1, with 15 nucleotides matching TRBD2. With 3 bases clipped from V and 10 bases from J, the junction kept 5 bases outside the gene matches. The CDR3 has 15 amino acids. In germline, CDR1 is SGHTS, CDR2 YDEGEE. The CDR3 reads CASSSPGLAGGEQFF. The CDR3 DNA reads as TGTGCCAGCAGCTCACCGGGACTAGCGGGAGGAGAGCAGTTCTTC. The whole variable domain, filled in from reference TRBV5-8 and TRBJ2-1, reads EAGVTQSPTHLIKTRGQQATLRCSPISGHTSVYWYQQALGLGLQFLLWYDEGEERNRGNFPPRFSGRQFPNYSSELNVNALELEDSALYLCASSSPGLAGGEQFFGPGTRLTVL.

This sequence joins TRBV28 and TRBJ2-7; 7 nucleotides line up with TRBD1. CDR1 and CDR2 (germline): MDHEN, SYDVKM. The CDR3 has 14 residues. J lost 4 bases, V lost 6 bases, and 9 bases had no gene match. For the CDR3, the DNA is TGTGCCAGCAGACCCGGGACAGCGTTTTACGAGCAGTACTTC. Encoded protein: CASRPGTAFYEQYF.

The chain has TRBV2 and TRBJ2-7; 9 bases map to TRBD1. J was trimmed by 5 bases and V by 3 bases; bases with no gene match: 8. The CDR3 is made up of 15 amino acids. The germline V gene has CDR1 SNHLY and CDR2 FYNNEI. CDR3 sequence: CASSEAFGTGNEQYF. CDR3 DNA sequence: TGTGCCAGCAGTGAGGCGTTCGGGACAGGGAACGAGCAGTACTTC.

The chain carries TRBV28 and TRBJ2-7; possible D gene TRBD1, 6 bases. V was pared by 6 bases and J by 1 base, with 25 bases between. Germline V gives CDR1 MDHEN, CDR2 SYDVKM. This CDR3 comprises 18 residues. The CDR3 bases are TGTGCCAGCAGCTACACCGACCAACAGGGCGCGAGGTCCTACGAGCAGTACTTC. It is translated as CASSYTDQQGARSYEQYF.

V gene TRBV4-3 combines with J gene TRBJ2-7; TRBD1 might be the D (6 bases). The CDR3 is 15 amino acids. V was pared by 0 bases and J by 0 bases, with 9 bases between. In germline, CDR1 is LGHNA, CDR2 YSLEER. The CDR3 DNA sequence: TGCGCCAGCAGCCAAGATGGGGGCAGCTCCTACGAGCAGTACTTC. This gives the protein CASSQDGGSSYEQYF.

The DNA for the CDR3 is TGTGCCAGTAGTTCGGACTTCACGGGAGCCTATGGCTACACCTTC. This codes for CASSSDFTGAYGYTF. The chain has TRBV19 and TRBJ1-2; no clear D. V was cut by 5 bases and J by 4 bases, with 17 bases left in between. The CDR3 spans 15 residues. The germline V gene has CDR1 LNHDA and CDR2 SQIVND (reference sequence).

This clone came up once. The chain carries TRBV28 and TRBJ1-3; 7 bases align to TRBD1. Per the germline V gene, CDR1 is MDHEN and CDR2 is SYDVKM. The ends lost 8 bases at V and 2 bases at J; junction bases unmatched: 18. This CDR3 contains 18 residues. The CDR3 here is CASGNPTRDREPGNTIYF. In nucleotides, the CDR3 is TGTGCCAGCGGAAACCCGACCAGAGACAGGGAGCCTGGAAACACCATATATTTT. Based on the CDR3 plus reference TRBV28 and TRBJ1-3, the full variable domain is DVKVTQSSRYLVKRTGEKVFLECVQDMDHENMFWYRQDPGLGLRLIYFSYDVKMKEKGDIPEGYSVSREKKERFSLILESASTNQTSMYLCASGNPTRDREPGNTIYFGEGSWLTVV.

The chain combines TRBV28 with TRBJ1-4, with TRBD1 matching over 8 bases. The CDR3 runs to 15 residues. CDR1 is MDHEN, CDR2 SYDVKM, per germline. V shed 5 bases and J 6 bases; nucleotides not matched to a gene: 8. The CDR3 DNA sequence: TGTGCCAGCAGTACGGACAGGGATGATCATGAAAAACTGTTTTTT. Translating it yields CASSTDRDDHEKLFF. Complete variable domain (other parts from reference TRBV28 and TRBJ1-4): DVKVTQSSRYLVKRTGEKVFLECVQDMDHENMFWYRQDPGLGLRLIYFSYDVKMKEKGDIPEGYSVSREKKERFSLILESASTNQTSMYLCASSTDRDDHEKLFFGSGTQLSVL.

The chain has TRBV2 and TRBJ2-2, with 14 bases fitting TRBD2. The CDR3 is 23 amino acids. J was trimmed by 0 bases and V by 3 bases; bases with no gene match: 18. CDR1 is SNHLY, CDR2 FYNNEI, per germline. DNA for the CDR3: TGTGCCAGCAGTGATACTGTAGGGCGTTGGACTAGCGGGGGGTCCGCGAACACCGGGGAGCTGTTTTTT. This translates into CASSDTVGRWTSGGSANTGELFF. Supplemented by reference TRBV2 and TRBJ2-2, the full variable domain reads EPEVTQTPSHQVTQMGQEVILRCVPISNHLYFYWYRQILGQKVEFLVSFYNNEISEKSEIFDDQFSVERPDGSNFTLKIRSTKLEDSAMYFCASSDTVGRWTSGGSANTGELFFGEGSRLTVL.

The V gene is TRBV25-1, the J gene TRBJ1-2; D is uncertain. Germline V gene lookup returns CDR1 MGHDK and CDR2 SYGVNS. The CDR3 has 14 residues. V shed 1 base and J shed 4 bases, with 10 bases lying between them. The CDR3 loop is CASSELGSFYGYTF. CDR3 nucleotides: TGTGCCAGCAGTGAATTGGGCAGTTTCTATGGCTACACCTTC.

This chain connects TRBV19 to TRBJ2-3; D is tentatively TRBD1 or TRBD2 (5 bases each). This CDR3 has 15 residues. Germline V CDR1 and CDR2: LNHDA, SQIVND (reference sequence). Between the trimmed V and J ends, which lost 3 bases and 6 bases, there was a span of 16 bases. The CDR3 DNA reads TGTGCCAGTAGTATCGGACCTGCCGAGGGGGATACGCAGTATTTT. Its protein is CASSIGPAEGDTQYF.

The chain couples TRBV9 to TRBJ2-1; D perhaps matches TRBD1 (6 bases). CDR3 length: 14 residues. Germline V gene sequence: CDR1 SGDLS, CDR2 YYNGEE. V lost 0 bases and J lost 6, with 10 bases in between. In nucleotides, the CDR3 is TGTGCCAGCAGCGTAGGACAGGAGTTCAATGAGCAGTTCTTC. Translating it yields CASSVGQEFNEQFF.

This clone was detected once. The chain employs TRBV27 and TRBJ1-2; perhaps TRBD1 as D (5 bases). V lost 3 bases to trimming and J lost 3 bases, with 11 bases between them. In germline, CDR1 is MNHEY, CDR2 SMNVEV (reference sequence). There are 14 residues in the CDR3. This CDR3 reads CASSFTRDDYGYTF. The CDR3, as DNA: TGTGCCAGCAGTTTCACAAGGGACGACTATGGCTACACCTTC.

The count of this clone is one. The V gene is TRBV6-5, the J gene TRBJ2-5; 9 nucleotides align to TRBD1. Matching the DNA end better, TRBJ2-7 makes the J call doubtful. Germline V lookup: CDR1 MNHEY, CDR2 SVGAGI. This CDR3 has 13 amino acids. In DNA form, the CDR3 reads TGTGCCAGCAGTTGGACAGGGGCCTACGAGCAGTACTTC. Translating gives CASSWTGAYEQYF.

The rearrangement uses TRBV6-1 and TRBJ2-7; 9 bases align to TRBD1. CDR3 length: 14 residues. V dropped 9 bases and J dropped 1; count of bases not matched to a gene: 7. Germline CDR1 MNHNS, CDR2 SASEGT. The CDR3, as DNA: TGTGCCAGTGTGGGACAGGGAACTTCCTACGAGCAGTACTTC. Protein sequence: CASVGQGTSYEQYF.

This chain joins TRBV28 and TRBJ1-1; a possible D gene is TRBD1 (6 bases). The CDR3 is made up of 16 amino acids. Per germline, CDR1 MDHEN and CDR2 SYDVKM. V shed 1 base and J shed 5 bases, with 17 bases lying between them. The CDR3 sequence: CASSLYQGRLGTEAFF. CDR3 coding DNA: TGTGCCAGCAGTTTATATCAGGGGAGGTTGGGAACTGAAGCTTTCTTT.

This rearrangement joins TRBV9 to TRBJ1-3; D is unresolved. Germline V gene lookup returns CDR1 SGDLS and CDR2 YYNGEE. Trimming removed 1 base at V and 4 bases at J, with 9 bases between. This CDR3 has 14 residues. Written as DNA, the CDR3 is TGTGCCAGCAGCGTAAACGTCCCCGGAAACACCATATATTTT. This translates into CASSVNVPGNTIYF.

This clone showed up just once. This chain connects TRBV6-6 to TRBJ2-7; 12 nucleotides agree with TRBD2. Germline V CDR1 and CDR2: MNHNY, SVGAGI (reference sequence). After removal of 6 bases from V and 1 base from J, the junction contained 7 bases not matched to a gene. The CDR3 totals 16 residues. CDR3 protein: CASSLNGLAGSYEQYF. CDR3 DNA: TGTGCCAGCAGCCTAAACGGACTAGCGGGGTCCTACGAGCAGTACTTC.

This rearrangement joins TRBV10-3 to TRBJ2-7; 8 bases match TRBD1. V trimming: 10 bases; J trimming: 0 bases; junction bases outside the gene matches: 2. The CDR3 totals 12 residues. The germline V gene has CDR1 ENHRY and CDR2 SYGVKD. In nucleotides, the CDR3 is TGTGCCACCGGGACAGGCTCCTACGAGCAGTACTTC. Translation: CATGTGSYEQYF.

The CDR3 DNA sequence: TGTGCCAGCAGTACTAAAGTCTCACAGGGTTTGGGGGAGACCCAGTACTTC. Translated: CASSTKVSQGLGETQYF. This chain joins TRBV28 and TRBJ2-5; a weak D match, TRBD1 (6 bases). The CDR3 runs to 17 residues. Trimming removed 5 bases from V and 5 bases from J, with 24 bases in between. Germline V lookup: CDR1 MDHEN, CDR2 SYDVKM.

The chain carries TRBV5-6 and TRBJ2-7; 8 bases are shared with TRBD1. After removal of 2 bases from V and 3 bases from J, the junction contained 1 base not matched to a gene. The CDR3 runs 13 residues. Germline V lookup: CDR1 SGHDT, CDR2 YYEEEE. The CDR3 here is CASSLQGDYEQYF. In DNA form, the CDR3 reads TGTGCCAGCAGCTTACAGGGGGACTACGAGCAGTACTTC.

Written as DNA, the CDR3 is TGTGCCAGCAGTTTAGATGGGAGTAACTATGGCTACACCTTC. Protein sequence: CASSLDGSNYGYTF. This chain uses TRBV27 with TRBJ1-2; D is unclear. Germline CDR1 reads MNHEY; CDR2 reads SMNVEV (reference sequence). The germline V and J ends were trimmed by 2 bases and 1 base, with 8 bases remaining between them. The CDR3 sequence is 14 residues long.

This chain links TRBV7-9 with TRBJ2-3, with unresolved D. The CDR3 runs 14 residues. Germline loops: CDR1 SEHNR, CDR2 FQNEAQ (reference sequence). V lost 1 base, J lost 1 base, and 6 bases lay in between. CDR3: CASSLVAGTDTQYF. As DNA, the CDR3 is TGTGCCAGCAGCTTAGTGGCGGGCACAGATACGCAGTATTTT.

The gene calls are TRBV28 and TRBJ2-1; 7 nucleotides line up with TRBD1. This CDR3 is 13 amino acids long. V lost 7 bases, J lost 8 bases, and 8 bases stayed unmatched. The V gene's germline CDR1 is MDHEN and CDR2 SYDVKM. CDR3: CASTGGVYDEQFF. CDR3 DNA sequence: TGTGCCAGCACAGGGGGTGTCTATGATGAGCAGTTCTTC.

A single count supports this clone. The gene calls are TRBV28 and TRBJ1-6; the match to TRBD1 covers 7 bases. Trimming removed 7 bases from V and 8 bases from J; junction bases left unmatched: 11. Germline-derived CDR1 and CDR2 are MDHEN and SYDVKM. The CDR3 length is 15 residues. CDR3: CASKLMGQWDSPLHF. CDR3 bases: TGTGCCAGCAAGCTTATGGGACAGTGGGATTCACCCCTCCACTTT.